This T cell receptor beta chain was observed in a study of blood T cell repertoires in COVID-19. Overall study context: The analysed material was cDNA or gDNA that came from T cells, B-cell-depleted T cells, or PBMCs.

Looked up from germline, CDR1 is MNHEY and CDR2 is SMNVEV (reference sequence). This CDR3 is built from 14 residues. V was clipped by 8 bases and J by 1 base, with 14 bases between them. The table came from immunoSEQ multiplex PCR; TCRdb's copy has only in-frame clones and leaves some out. The sample lists about 58,000 clones, roughly 84% occurring once. The sequenced sample was peripheral blood. This chain links TRBV27 with TRBJ1-1; TRBD1 might be the D (5 bases). The clonotype comes from a man in his forties with active COVID-19. The CDR3 loop reads CASGLDSANTEAFF. In DNA form, the CDR3 reads TGTGCCAGCGGATTAGACAGCGCGAACACTGAAGCTTTCTTT.